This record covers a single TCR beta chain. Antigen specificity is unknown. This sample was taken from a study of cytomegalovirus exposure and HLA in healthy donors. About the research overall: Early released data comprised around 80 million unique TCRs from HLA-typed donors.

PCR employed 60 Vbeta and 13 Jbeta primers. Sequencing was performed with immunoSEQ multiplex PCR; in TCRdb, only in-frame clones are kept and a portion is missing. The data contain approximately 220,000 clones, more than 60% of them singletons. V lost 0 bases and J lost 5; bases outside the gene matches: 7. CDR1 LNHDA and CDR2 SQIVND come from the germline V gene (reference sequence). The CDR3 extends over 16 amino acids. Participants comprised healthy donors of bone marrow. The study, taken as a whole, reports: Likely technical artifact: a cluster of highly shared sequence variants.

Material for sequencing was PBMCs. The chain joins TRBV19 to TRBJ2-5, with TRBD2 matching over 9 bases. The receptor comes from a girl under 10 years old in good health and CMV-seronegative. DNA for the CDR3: TGTGCCAGTAGTATAGAGCGGGAGGGCAGTCGTGAGACCCAGTACTTC. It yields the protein CASSIEREGSRETQYF.